This T cell receptor (beta chain) derives from a study of low-dose radiotherapy and immunotherapy resistance in tumors. Study context: In Cohort 2, 1 Gy per fraction was delivered every two weeks, for a total of 13 Gy over 26 weeks. The regimen for patients comprised intravenous nivolumab 240 mg every two weeks plus intravenous ipilimumab 1 mg/kg every six weeks.

TRAV- and TRBV-specific primers were used for first-strand cDNA, which covered alpha and beta chains. With a constant-region primer and a V-primer adapter, TCRs were subjected to 20 to 25 PCR cycles of amplification. In vitro transcription amplified the mRNA that had been isolated. TCRdb re-analysed the reads in MiXCR, keeping a single row per CDR3 protein. The repertoire includes just over 90,000 distinct CDR3 sequences, under 25% of them detected once, and 9.5% to 15% sits in the top ten. Documented time point: after trial treatment. The treatment was: LDRT plus nivolumab, ipilimumab, low-dose cyclophosphamide and aspirin (RACIN trial). Treatment combined nivolumab, ipilimumab, aspirin, low-dose cyclophosphamide and low-dose radiotherapy in a dose-escalation trial. V shed 7 bases and J shed 1 base, with 8 bases lying between them. CDR1 and CDR2 (germline): SNHLY, FYNNEI. The CDR3 spans 13 residues.

This clonotype was detected ten times or more. The source was PBMCs, collected after low-dose radiotherapy plus immunotherapy. This sequence was found in a female donor with ovarian cancer. The chain recombines TRBV2 with TRBJ1-5, with unresolved D. CDR3 nucleotide sequence: TGTGCCAGCACCTTGGACAGCAATCAGCCCCAGCATTTT. Encoded protein: CASTLDSNQPQHF.